This T cell receptor (beta chain) is from a study of CXCR3-negative and CXCR3-positive naive CD8 T cells. Researchers prepared the TRB cDNA libraries using 5' RACE with UMI labels. TCRdb reanalyzed the 5' RACE reads and collapses them to one entry per CDR3 protein, without DNA. This repertoire includes under 9,500 distinct CDR3 sequences. General observations from the study: CXCR3-positive naive cells carried more hydrophobic TRB CDR3s than CXCR3-negative ones.

CD45RO-CCR7+CD27+CD95- cells counted as naive CD8+ T cells. Remarks on this clonotype: No antigen is known for it.

The CDR3 runs to 14 residues. Germline V gene data show CDR1 as SQVTM and CDR2 as ANQGSEA. The V gene is TRBV29-1, the J gene TRBJ2-2; the D call from TCRdb, TRBD1, cannot be confirmed without DNA. The clonotype comes from a human donor in good health. Some clones in this sample may be carry-over from other donors' samples. Material for sequencing was naive CXCR3- CD8+ T cells from blood. Subset indicated: CD45RO-CCR7+CD27+CD95- naive CD8+ T cells lacking CXCR3 (TNR3-). The CDR3 spells CSVGGAGHTGELFF.